The present T cell receptor (beta chain) was sequenced within a study of CD8+ T cells in alopecia areata. In the study overall: Patients in the treated group were given tofacitinib by mouth, 5 to 10 mg twice a day.

Concerning this clone: Its antigen is still unknown.

Unmatched junction bases numbered 3, after V lost 1 base and J lost 2 bases. The CDR3 sequence is 15 residues long. The germline gives CDR1 LGHNA, CDR2 YSLEER. Study results and limitations: The study found TCR sharing across patients less clear than in mice, possibly for HLA reasons.

Sequencing relied on a cDNA template that was reverse transcribed from extracted RNA. The method was immunoSEQ multiplex PCR; TCRdb's version includes in-frame clones alone and lacks a portion of them. The sample lists some 150,000 clones; around half were seen once. Starting from PBMCs, sorting isolated CD4+ and CD8+ T cells. The genes are TRBV4-3 and TRBJ2-5; TRBD2 matches 8 bases. This material consisted of CD8+ T cells sorted from blood, taken at week 0. The source of this sequence is a human donor with alopecia areata. The CDR3 protein is CASSQVLAAQETQYF. CDR3 coding DNA: TGCGCCAGCAGCCAAGTACTAGCGGCTCAAGAGACCCAGTACTTC.